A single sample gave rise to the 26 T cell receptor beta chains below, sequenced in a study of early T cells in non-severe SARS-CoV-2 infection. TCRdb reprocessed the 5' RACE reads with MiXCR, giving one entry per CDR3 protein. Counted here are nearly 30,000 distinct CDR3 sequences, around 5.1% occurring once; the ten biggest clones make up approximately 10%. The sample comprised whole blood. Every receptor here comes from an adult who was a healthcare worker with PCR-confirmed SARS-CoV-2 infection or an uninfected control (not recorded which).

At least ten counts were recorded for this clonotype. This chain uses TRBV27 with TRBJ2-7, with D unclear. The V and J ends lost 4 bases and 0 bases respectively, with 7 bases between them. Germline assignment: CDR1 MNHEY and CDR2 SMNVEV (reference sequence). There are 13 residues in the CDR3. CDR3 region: CASSSAFSYEQYF. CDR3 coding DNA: TGTGCCAGCAGTTCAGCGTTCTCCTACGAGCAGTACTTC.

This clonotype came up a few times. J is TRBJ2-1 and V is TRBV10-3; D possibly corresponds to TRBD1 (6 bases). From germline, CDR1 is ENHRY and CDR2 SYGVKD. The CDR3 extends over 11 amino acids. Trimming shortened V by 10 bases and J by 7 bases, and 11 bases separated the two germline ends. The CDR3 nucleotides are TGTGCCACAGCAACAGGGAATGAGCAGTTCTTC. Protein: CATATGNEQFF.

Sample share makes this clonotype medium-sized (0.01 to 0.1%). CDR3 sequence: CASSRVPGLAGGIVNTGELFF. The CDR3 nucleotides are TGTGCCAGCAGCCGAGTCCCGGGACTAGCGGGGGGTATCGTGAACACCGGGGAGCTGTTTTTT. The rearrangement uses TRBV3-1 and TRBJ2-2; 15 bases map to TRBD2. The CDR3 is 21 amino acids. Germline assignment: CDR1 LGHDT and CDR2 YNNKEL (reference sequence). Germline trimming cut 4 bases from V and 1 base from J; bases unmatched to any gene: 13. The whole variable domain, remainder taken from reference TRBV3-1 and TRBJ2-2, is DTAVSQTPKYLVTQMGNDKSIKCEQNLGHDTMYWYKQDSKKFLKIMFSYNNKELIINETVPNRFSPKSPDKAHLNLHINSLELGDSAVYFCASSRVPGLAGGIVNTGELFFGEGSRLTVL.

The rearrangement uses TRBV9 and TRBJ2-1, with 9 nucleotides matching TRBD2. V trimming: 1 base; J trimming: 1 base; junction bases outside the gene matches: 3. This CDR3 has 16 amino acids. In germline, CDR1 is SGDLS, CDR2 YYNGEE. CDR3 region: CASSVLTSGSYNEQFF. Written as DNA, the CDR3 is TGTGCCAGCAGCGTATTGACTAGCGGATCCTACAATGAGCAGTTCTTC.

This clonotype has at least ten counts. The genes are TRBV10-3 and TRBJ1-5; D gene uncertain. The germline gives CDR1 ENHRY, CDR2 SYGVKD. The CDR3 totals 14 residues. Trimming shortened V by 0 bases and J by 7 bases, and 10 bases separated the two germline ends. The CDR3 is CAISESLDGQPQHF. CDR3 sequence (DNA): TGTGCCATCAGTGAGTCTTTAGACGGCCAGCCCCAGCATTTT.

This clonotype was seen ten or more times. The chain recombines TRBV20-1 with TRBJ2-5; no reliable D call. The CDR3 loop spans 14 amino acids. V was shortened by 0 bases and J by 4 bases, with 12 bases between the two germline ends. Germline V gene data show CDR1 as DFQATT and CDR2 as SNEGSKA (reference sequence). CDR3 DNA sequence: TGCAGTGCTAGAGATCAAGGCATACTAGAGACCCAGTACTTC. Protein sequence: CSARDQGILETQYF.

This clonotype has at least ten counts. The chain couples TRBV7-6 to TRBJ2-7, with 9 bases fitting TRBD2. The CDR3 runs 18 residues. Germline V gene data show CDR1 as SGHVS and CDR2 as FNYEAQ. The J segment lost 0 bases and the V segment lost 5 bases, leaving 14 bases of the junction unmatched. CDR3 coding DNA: TGTGCCAGCAGCGCACAACCTAACCTAGCGGGGCTCTCCTACGAGCAGTACTTC. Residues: CASSAQPNLAGLSYEQYF.

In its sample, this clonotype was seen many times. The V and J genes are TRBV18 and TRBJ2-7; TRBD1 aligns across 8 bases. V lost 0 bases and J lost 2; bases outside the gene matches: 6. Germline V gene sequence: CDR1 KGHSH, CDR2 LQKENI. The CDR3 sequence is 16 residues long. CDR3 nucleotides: TGTGCCAGCTCACCACCAGCGACAGGGGCGCCCTACGAGCAGTACTTC. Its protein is CASSPPATGAPYEQYF.

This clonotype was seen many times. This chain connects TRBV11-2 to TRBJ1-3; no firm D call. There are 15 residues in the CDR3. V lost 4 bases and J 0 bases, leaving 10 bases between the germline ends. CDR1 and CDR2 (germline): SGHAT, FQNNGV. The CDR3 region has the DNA TGTGCCAGCAGCTACACGTCGAGCTCTGGAAACACCATATATTTT. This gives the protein CASSYTSSSGNTIYF.

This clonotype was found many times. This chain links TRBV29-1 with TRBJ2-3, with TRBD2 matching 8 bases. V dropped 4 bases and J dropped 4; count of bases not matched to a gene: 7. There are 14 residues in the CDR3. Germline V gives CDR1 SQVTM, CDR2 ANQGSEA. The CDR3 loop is CSVGKSGGPDTQYF. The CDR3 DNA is TGCAGCGTTGGTAAAAGCGGGGGCCCAGATACGCAGTATTTT.

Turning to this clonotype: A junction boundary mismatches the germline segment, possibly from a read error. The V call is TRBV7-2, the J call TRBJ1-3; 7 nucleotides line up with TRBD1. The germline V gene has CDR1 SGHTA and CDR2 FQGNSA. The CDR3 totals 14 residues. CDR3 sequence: CAGSSNRGTNTIYF. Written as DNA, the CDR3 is TGTGCCGGCAGCTCGAACAGGGGTACAAACACCATATATTTT.

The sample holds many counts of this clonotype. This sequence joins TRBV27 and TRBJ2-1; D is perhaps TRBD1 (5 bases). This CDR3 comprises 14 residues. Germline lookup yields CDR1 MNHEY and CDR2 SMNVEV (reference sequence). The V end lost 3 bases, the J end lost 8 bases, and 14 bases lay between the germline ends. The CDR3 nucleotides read TGTGCCAGCAGTTTTAGGGAAAAGGGGTATGAGCAGTTCTTC. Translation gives CASSFREKGYEQFF.

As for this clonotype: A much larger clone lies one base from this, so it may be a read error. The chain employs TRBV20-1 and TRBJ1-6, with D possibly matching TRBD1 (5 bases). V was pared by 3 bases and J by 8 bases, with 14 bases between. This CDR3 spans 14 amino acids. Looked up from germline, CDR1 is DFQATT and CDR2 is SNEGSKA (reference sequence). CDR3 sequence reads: CSARARQWDSPLHF. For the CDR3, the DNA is TGCAGTGCTAGGGCGAGACAGTGGGATTCACCCCTCCACTTT.

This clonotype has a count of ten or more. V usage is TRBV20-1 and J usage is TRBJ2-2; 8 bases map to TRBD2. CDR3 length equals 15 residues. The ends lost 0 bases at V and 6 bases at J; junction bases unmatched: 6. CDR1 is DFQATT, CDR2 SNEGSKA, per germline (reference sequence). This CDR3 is CSARDPGRAPGELFF. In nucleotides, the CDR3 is TGCAGTGCTAGAGATCCCGGGAGGGCCCCCGGGGAGCTGTTTTTT.

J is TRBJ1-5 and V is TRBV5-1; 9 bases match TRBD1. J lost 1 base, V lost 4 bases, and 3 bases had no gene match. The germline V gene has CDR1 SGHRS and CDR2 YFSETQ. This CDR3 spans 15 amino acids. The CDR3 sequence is CASSETGGSNQPQHF. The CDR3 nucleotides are TGCGCCAGCAGCGAGACAGGGGGAAGCAATCAGCCCCAGCATTTT.

This CDR3 reads CAWSPKDPLGYTF. CDR3 in DNA: TGTGCCTGGAGTCCAAAAGATCCCTTAGGCTACACCTTC. The rearrangement uses TRBV30 and TRBJ1-2, with D hard to call. Germline V gene sequence: CDR1 GTSNPN, CDR2 SVGIG (reference sequence). This CDR3 has 13 residues. The ends were cut back, 2 bases at V and 8 bases at J, with 15 bases in the middle.

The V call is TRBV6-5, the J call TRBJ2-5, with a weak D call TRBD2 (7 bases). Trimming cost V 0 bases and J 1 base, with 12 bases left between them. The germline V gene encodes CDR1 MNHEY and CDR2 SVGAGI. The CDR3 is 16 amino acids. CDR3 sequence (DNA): TGTGCCAGCAGTTACTCGATCGCGGGGGCCCAAGAGACCCAGTACTTC. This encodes CASSYSIAGAQETQYF.

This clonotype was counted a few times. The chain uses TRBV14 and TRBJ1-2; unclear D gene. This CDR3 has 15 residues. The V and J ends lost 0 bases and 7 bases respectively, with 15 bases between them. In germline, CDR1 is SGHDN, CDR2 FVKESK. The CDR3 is CASSQDIGPVSGYTF. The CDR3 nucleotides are TGTGCCAGCAGCCAAGACATAGGACCGGTTAGTGGCTACACCTTC.

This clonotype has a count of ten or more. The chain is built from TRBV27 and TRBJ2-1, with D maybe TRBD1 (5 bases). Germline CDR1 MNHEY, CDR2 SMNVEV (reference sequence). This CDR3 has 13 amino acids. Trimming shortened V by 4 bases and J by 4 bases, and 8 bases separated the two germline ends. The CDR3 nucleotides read TGTGCCAGCAGTTCTGACAGATACAATGAGCAGTTCTTC. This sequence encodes CASSSDRYNEQFF.

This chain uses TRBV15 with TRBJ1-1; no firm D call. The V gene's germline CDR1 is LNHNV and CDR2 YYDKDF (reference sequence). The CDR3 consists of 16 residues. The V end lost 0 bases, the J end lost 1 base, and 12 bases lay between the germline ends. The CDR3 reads CATSREWREKNTEAFF. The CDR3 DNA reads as TGTGCCACCAGCAGAGAGTGGCGGGAGAAGAACACTGAAGCTTTCTTT.

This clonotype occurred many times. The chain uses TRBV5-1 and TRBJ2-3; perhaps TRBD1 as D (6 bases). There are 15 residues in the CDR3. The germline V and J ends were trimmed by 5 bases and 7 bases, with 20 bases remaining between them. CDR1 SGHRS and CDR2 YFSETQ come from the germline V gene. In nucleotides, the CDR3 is TGCGCCAGCAGACCCCCGGGACAAAGTACGAATACGCAGTATTTT. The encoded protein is CASRPPGQSTNTQYF.

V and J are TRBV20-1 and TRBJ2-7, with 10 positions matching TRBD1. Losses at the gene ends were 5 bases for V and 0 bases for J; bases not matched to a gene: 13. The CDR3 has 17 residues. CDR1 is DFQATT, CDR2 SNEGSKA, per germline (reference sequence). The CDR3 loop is CSARGGMGQGISYEQYF. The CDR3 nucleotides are TGCAGTGCTCGGGGAGGTATGGGACAGGGGATCTCCTACGAGCAGTACTTC.

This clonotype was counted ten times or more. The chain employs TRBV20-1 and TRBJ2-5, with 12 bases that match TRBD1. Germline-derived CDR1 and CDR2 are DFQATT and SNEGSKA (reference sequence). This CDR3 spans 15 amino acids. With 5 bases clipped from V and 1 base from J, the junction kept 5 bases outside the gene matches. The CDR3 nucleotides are TGCAGTGCTCCGGGACAGGGGGCATTCCAAGAGACCCAGTACTTC. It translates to CSAPGQGAFQETQYF.

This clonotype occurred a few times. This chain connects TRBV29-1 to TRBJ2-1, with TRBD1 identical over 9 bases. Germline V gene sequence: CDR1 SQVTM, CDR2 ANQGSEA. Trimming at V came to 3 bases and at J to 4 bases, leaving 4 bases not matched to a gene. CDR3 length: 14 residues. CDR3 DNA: TGCAGCGTTGATCCGGACAGGGGTTACAATGAGCAGTTCTTC. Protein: CSVDPDRGYNEQFF.

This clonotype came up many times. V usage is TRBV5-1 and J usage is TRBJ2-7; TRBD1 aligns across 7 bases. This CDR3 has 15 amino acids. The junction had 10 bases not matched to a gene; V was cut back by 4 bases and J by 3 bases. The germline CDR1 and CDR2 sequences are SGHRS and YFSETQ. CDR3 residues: CASSVGTVGFYEQYF. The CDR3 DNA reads TGCGCCAGCAGCGTCGGGACAGTAGGTTTCTACGAGCAGTACTTC.

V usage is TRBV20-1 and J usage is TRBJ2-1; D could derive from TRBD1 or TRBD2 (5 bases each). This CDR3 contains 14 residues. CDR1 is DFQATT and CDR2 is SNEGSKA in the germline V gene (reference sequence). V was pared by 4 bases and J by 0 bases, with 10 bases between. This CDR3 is CSAKGTHSYNEQFF. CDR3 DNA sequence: TGCAGTGCTAAGGGGACCCACTCCTACAATGAGCAGTTCTTC.